The entry that follows covers one TCR beta chain sequence. A single count supports this clonotype. What this receptor recognizes is not known. The record has no base qualities; no much larger clone is one base away. One read alone provides weak support. This entry is derived from a study of T-cell memory formation after mild COVID-19 (dated by TCRdb to the early 2020s). The study in broad terms: TCR sequence clusters from the two donors were found to be largely donor specific. The cohort comprised two young, previously healthy adult volunteers, one female and one male. Longitudinal TCRalpha and TCRbeta repertoire sequencing tracked T-cell clones expanding and contracting after mild COVID-19 in a couple of donors. Overall study outcomes, separate from this receptor: Contracting CD4+ clones turned up mainly in the CM and EM memory subsets, whereas EMRA was where CD8+ clones were enriched. SARS-CoV-2 specificity was not confirmed for the second-wave clones peaking on day 37. Some responding clones were detected in pre-infection memory, suggesting pre-existing cross-reactive memory T cells joined the SARS-CoV-2 response. The study included only a couple of mild cases, and larger cohorts that include severe cases with pre-infection samples were judged to be necessary. Balanced CD4/CD8 phenotypes were observed for clones contracting from day 15 to 85, whereas a bias towards CD4+ was observed for a second wave of clones expanding from day 15 to 37.

Reads for this sample came from an Illumina NovaSeq 6000. TCRalpha and TCRbeta cDNA libraries were built by 5'RACE with constant-segment primers, adding sample barcodes and unique molecular identifiers. RNA was extracted from every sample with Trizol reagent. Amplification of the libraries took two PCR steps, and the second step added a second sample barcode plus Illumina TruSeq adapters. Sequencing of the libraries was done on an Illumina NovaSeq, producing 2 x 150 bp paired-end reads. The authors processed their data as follows. Reads were demultiplexed and collapsed into UMI-guided consensus sequences with migec v1.2.7. Using mixcr v2.1.11, UMI consensuses were aligned to TRA and TRB V and J templates and then assembled into clonotypes. Expanded or contracted clonotypes were those called significant by both edgeR and NoisET, with noise models trained on biological replicates. edgeR calls used a false discovery rate-adjusted p below 0.01 and a log2 fold-change threshold of 1. PCA with hierarchical clustering of max-normalized trajectories of the 1000 most abundant clonotypes was used as exploratory dynamics analysis. Each responding clone was given a CD4 or CD8 phenotype based on the CD4+ and CD8+ repertoires, which had been sequenced separately. Using fastp at Q25 and MiXCR, TCRdb reprocessed the public reads and kept productive beta chains. Rows merge per CDR3 protein into single entries with the most common DNA and genes. The V and J calls follow TCRdb's processing rather than the paper's. This sample is represented by hundreds of thousands of distinct CDR3 sequences; over 15% of them were singletons. The ten most abundant clones make up about 3.5% of the sample.

PBMCs were isolated by Ficoll-Paque density gradient centrifugation. CDR1 SGHTA and CDR2 FQGTGA are derived from the germline V gene. The junction shows trimming of 5 bases on V and 2 bases on J, and the gene matches do not reach 5 bases of it. The CDR3 numbers 14 residues from cysteine through phenylalanine. The only DNA kept is the CDR3, 42 bases in frame from the first base. The source of this sequence is a man aged 18 to 35 who had mild COVID-19 (a few samples of this study predate the infection). The sample titles of this study are shuffled in the database, so cell type and time point are left out; the donor was told from shared clones. Recombination joined TRBV7-3 with TRBJ1-2, with 7 bases aligning to TRBD1. Sequencing was carried out using PBMCs or a T cell subset sorted from them (not recorded which). The nucleotide sequence reads as follows: TGTGCCAGCAGCCCGACAGGGTGGAACTATGGCTACACCTTC. Its protein is CASSPTGWNYGYTF.